A selection of T cell receptor beta chains follows, all from one sample in a study of cytomegalovirus exposure and HLA in healthy donors. Profiling relied on immunoSEQ multiplex PCR, and the TCRdb table lists in-frame clones only, not all of them. The repertoire holds about 100,000 clones, with roughly 77% as singletons. What was sequenced was PBMCs. The origin of the receptors is a woman aged 45-65 years in good health and CMV-seropositive. Both conserved end residues are part of each CDR3. The order of the fields is clone size, D gene, V gene, J gene, CDR3 DNA, CDR3 protein. D genes are given only for firm matches. Clone size appears in some rows only: once, few, many, or a class for an expanded clone.

>-|-|TRBV4-2|TRBJ2-1
TGTGCCAGCAGCCTCGACTCCTCCGCCTCCTACAATGAGCAGTTCTTC
CASSLDSSASYNEQFF
>-|-|TRBV5-1|TRBJ1-1
TGCGCCAGCAGCTTGGAAGGCGCCTACAGGGATCCAACTTTCTTT
CASSLEGAYRDPTFF
>-|TRBD1|TRBV15|TRBJ1-2
TGTGCCACCGACGACAGGGCAGGCTATGGCTACACCTTC
CATDDRAGYGYTF
>-|-|TRBV9|TRBJ2-5
TGTGCCAGCAGCGTAGCCACGGGGCAAGAGACCCAGTACTTC
CASSVATGQETQYF
>-|-|TRBV21-1|TRBJ1-5
TGTGCCAGCACCACGACAGGGGCAGGAGGGCCCCAGCATTTT
CASTTTGAGGPQHF
>-|-|TRBV11-3|TRBJ1-1
TGTGCCAGCAGCTTAAATTCAGACACTGAAGCTTTCTTT
CASSLNSDTEAFF
>-|TRBD1|TRBV19|TRBJ1-5
TGTGCCACTAAGCGTCGACAGGGGCATCAGCCCCAGCATTTT
CATKRRQGHQPQHF
>once|-|TRBV5-4|TRBJ2-7
TGTGCCAGCAGCAATAAACAGGGTCCCTACGAGCAGTACTTC
CASSNKQGPYEQYF
>-|-|TRBV9|TRBJ1-1
TGTGCCAGCAGCGTAGCTGACACTGAAGCTTTCTTT
CASSVADTEAFF
>few|-|TRBV6-1|TRBJ2-5
TGTGCCAGCAGTGAAGCCTCTAACGGTCGGGGGACCCAGTACTTC
CASSEASNGRGTQYF
>few|TRBD1|TRBV27|TRBJ1-1
TGTGCCAGCAGACCGGGACAGGCGTTGAACACTGAAGCTTTCTTT
CASRPGQALNTEAFF
>-|TRBD2|TRBV7-9|TRBJ2-1
TGTGCCAGCAGCTCTCAAGGAGCGGGGGGGCCCTACAATGAGCAGTTCTTC
CASSSQGAGGPYNEQFF
>-|TRBD1|TRBV30|TRBJ1-5
TGTGCCTGGAGTGCTTTAGACAGGGGGGCTTTTGACAATCAGCCCCAGCATTTT
CAWSALDRGAFDNQPQHF
>-|-|TRBV7-9|TRBJ1-2
TGTGCCAGCAGCTTCGTTGGTAGCTATGGCTACACCTTC
CASSFVGSYGYTF
>-|TRBD2|TRBV7-3|TRBJ2-5
TGTGCCAGCAGCGCGGGGGGAGGGCGAGCAGAGACCCAGTACTTC
CASSAGGGRAETQYF
>-|TRBD2|TRBV14|TRBJ2-7
TGTGCCAGCAGACCCACTAGCGGGGGAGACTACGAGCAGTACTTC
CASRPTSGGDYEQYF
>-|TRBD1|TRBV18|TRBJ2-7
TGTGCCAGCTCACCCGGGGACAGCTCCTACGAGCAGTACTTC
CASSPGDSSYEQYF
>-|TRBD1|TRBV5-4|TRBJ1-2
TGTGCCAGCAGCTCGTCAGACAGGGGAGAGGGCTACACCTTC
CASSSSDRGEGYTF
>-|-|TRBV19|TRBJ1-2
TGTGCCAGTAGTATAGAGGCCACAGCTAACTATGGCTACACCTTC
CASSIEATANYGYTF
>-|TRBD1|TRBV29-1|TRBJ2-7
TGCAGCGAACCGGGACAGACCTCCTACGAGCAGTACTTC
CSEPGQTSYEQYF
>few|TRBD1|TRBV30|TRBJ1-4
TGTGCCTGGAGTCACGGGACAGGGGGAGGAAAACTGTTTTTT
CAWSHGTGGGKLFF
>-|-|TRBV21-1|TRBJ2-1
TGTGCCAGCAGCAAAGCGGTCCTACAGGGGCCCTACAATGAGCAGTTCTTC
CASSKAVLQGPYNEQFF
>-|TRBD1|TRBV19|TRBJ1-5
TGTGCCAGTACCACACCTGGGACAGCTCAGCCCCAGCATTTT
CASTTPGTAQPQHF
>-|-|TRBV19|TRBJ1-3
TGTGCCAGTAGTCTGGGCAGGGGTTCTGGAAACACCATATATTTT
CASSLGRGSGNTIYF
>-|-|TRBV21-1|TRBJ2-4
TGTGCCAGCAGCACCCGACTAGCGGGCCCCCTATGGGGCATTCAGTACTTC
CASSTRLAGPLWGIQYF
>-|-|TRBV7-6|TRBJ1-2
TGTGCCAGCAGCTTAGAATCGACAACCCAATATGGCTACACCTTC
CASSLESTTQYGYTF
>-|-|TRBV30|TRBJ1-2
TGTGCCTGGAGCCCCGGGGTCTATGGCTACACCTTC
CAWSPGVYGYTF
>-|TRBD1|TRBV18|TRBJ1-3
TGTGCCAGCTCACTAAGACAGGGAGTCTCTGGAAACACCATATATTTT
CASSLRQGVSGNTIYF
>-|TRBD2|TRBV9|TRBJ2-7
TGTGCCAGCAGCGTAGGGGGAGGGTATTACGAGCAGTACTTC
CASSVGGGYYEQYF
>-|-|TRBV18|TRBJ1-6
TGTGCCAGCTCACGGAGCGGCGCACGGCCAGCCGATGGTTCACCCCTCCACTTT
CASSRSGARPADGSPLHF
>-|-|TRBV14|TRBJ1-2
TGTGCCAGCAGCATCGGGATTAACTATGGCTACACCTTC
CASSIGINYGYTF
>-|-|TRBV7-9|TRBJ2-2
TGTGCCAGCAGCTTAATTGAGTCCGGGGAGCTGTTTTTT
CASSLIESGELFF
>-|TRBD1|TRBV2|TRBJ1-5
TGTGCCAGCGCCTCAATGAGGACAGGGCAGGGTCAGCCCCAGCATTTT
CASASMRTGQGQPQHF
>-|-|TRBV5-1|TRBJ2-3
TGCGCCAGCAGCCCCGGACTAAACACAGATACGCAGTATTTT
CASSPGLNTDTQYF
>few|-|TRBV6-5|TRBJ2-3
TGTGCCAGAGACCGGAGTAGCACAGATACGCAGTATTTT
CARDRSSTDTQYF
>-|-|TRBV2|TRBJ2-1
TGTGCCAGCAGTGCCAGGGATTACAATGAGCAGTTCTTC
CASSARDYNEQFF
>-|-|TRBV5-1|TRBJ2-6
TGCGCCAGCAGCTTGCTAGGACAGAGGAGTTCTGGGGCCAACGTCCTGACTTTC
CASSLLGQRSSGANVLTF
>-|TRBD1|TRBV15|TRBJ2-7
TGTGCCACCAGCAGAGCCCCCCCGACAGGGGGCTACGAGCAGTACTTC
CATSRAPPTGGYEQYF
>-|TRBD1|TRBV11-2|TRBJ1-2
TGTGCCAGCAGCCCCGGACAGGGACACTATGGCTACACCTTC
CASSPGQGHYGYTF
>-|-|TRBV25-1|TRBJ1-5
TGTGCCAGCAATTCCGGGGGGGGTCAGCCCCAGCATTTT
CASNSGGGQPQHF
>-|-|TRBV7-9|TRBJ1-1
TGTTCCAGCAGCTTAGGGATTACAGGGTATAACACTGAAGCTTTCTTT
CSSSLGITGYNTEAFF
>few|TRBD1|TRBV2|TRBJ1-5
TGTGCCAGCAGGAGCGGGACAGGGGCGAATCAGCCCCAGCATTTT
CASRSGTGANQPQHF
>-|TRBD1|TRBV27|TRBJ1-2
TGTGCCAGCAGTTCAGGGGGACACTATGGCTACACCTTC
CASSSGGHYGYTF
>-|TRBD1|TRBV5-1|TRBJ2-3
TGCGCCAGCAGCTCCGACAGGGCAAGCACAGATACGCAGTATTTT
CASSSDRASTDTQYF
>-|TRBD1|TRBV27|TRBJ1-2
TGTGCCAGCAGTGCGGGACAGGGGGTTGTCTATGGCTACACCTTC
CASSAGQGVVYGYTF
>-|TRBD1|TRBV30|TRBJ2-7
TGTGCCTGGAGTGTATGGGACAGGGGGAACGAGCAGTACTTC
CAWSVWDRGNEQYF
>-|-|TRBV6-5|TRBJ1-5
TGTGCCAGCGGCTCCGGCGTATCGGGTCAGCCCCAGCATTTT
CASGSGVSGQPQHF
>-|-|TRBV4-1|TRBJ2-7
TGCGCCAGCAGCCAGGCTTCCACCTACGAGCAGTACTTC
CASSQASTYEQYF
>-|-|TRBV7-9|TRBJ1-2
TGTTCCAGCAGCTTACAGGGCTTTTATGGCTACACCTTC
CSSSLQGFYGYTF
>-|TRBD1|TRBV5-1|TRBJ2-1
TGCGCCAGCAGCTTGGTTCAGGGGGCGGTAAATGAGCAGTTCTTC
CASSLVQGAVNEQFF
>-|TRBD2|TRBV6-5|TRBJ2-2
TGTGCCAGCAGTTACTCGGGGGGGAAACCCGGGGAGCTGTTTTTT
CASSYSGGKPGELFF
>-|TRBD1|TRBV14|TRBJ1-1
TGTGCCAGCGCCGGGACAGCCTTAAATTGGGATATGAACACTGAAGCTTTCTTT
CASAGTALNWDMNTEAFF
>-|TRBD2|TRBV2|TRBJ2-1
TGTGCCAGCAGTTCCGCCGGGGGGTCCTACAATGAGCAGTTCTTC
CASSSAGGSYNEQFF
>-|-|TRBV19|TRBJ2-2
TGTGCCAGTAGAGACTTGGGTATCTACACCGGGGAGCTGTTTTTT
CASRDLGIYTGELFF